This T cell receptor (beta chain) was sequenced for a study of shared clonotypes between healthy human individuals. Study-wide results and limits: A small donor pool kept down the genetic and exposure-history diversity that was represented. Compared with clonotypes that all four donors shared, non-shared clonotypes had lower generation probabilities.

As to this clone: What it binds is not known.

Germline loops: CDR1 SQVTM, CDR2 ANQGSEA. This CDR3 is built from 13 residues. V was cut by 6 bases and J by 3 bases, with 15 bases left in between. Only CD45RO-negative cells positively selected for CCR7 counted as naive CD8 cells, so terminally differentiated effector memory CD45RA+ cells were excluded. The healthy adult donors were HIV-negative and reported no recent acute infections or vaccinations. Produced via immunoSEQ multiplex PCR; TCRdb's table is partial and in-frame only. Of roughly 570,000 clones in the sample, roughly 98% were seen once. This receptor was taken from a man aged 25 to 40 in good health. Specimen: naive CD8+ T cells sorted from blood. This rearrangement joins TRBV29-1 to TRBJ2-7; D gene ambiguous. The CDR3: CSVIGGPFYEQYF. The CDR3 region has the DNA TGCAGCGTCATTGGTGGGCCCTTCTACGAGCAGTACTTC.